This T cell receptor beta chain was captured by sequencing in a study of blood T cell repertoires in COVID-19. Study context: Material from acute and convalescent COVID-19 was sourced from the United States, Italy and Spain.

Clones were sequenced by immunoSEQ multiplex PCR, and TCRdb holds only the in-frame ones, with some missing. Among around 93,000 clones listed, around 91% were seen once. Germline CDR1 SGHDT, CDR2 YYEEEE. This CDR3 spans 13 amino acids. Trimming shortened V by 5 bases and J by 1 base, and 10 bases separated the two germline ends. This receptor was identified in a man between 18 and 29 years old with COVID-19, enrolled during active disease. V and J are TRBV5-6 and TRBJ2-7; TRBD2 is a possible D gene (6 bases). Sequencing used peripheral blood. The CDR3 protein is CASRSGTSYEQYF. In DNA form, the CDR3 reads TGTGCCAGCAGGTCCGGGACTTCCTACGAGCAGTACTTC.